The 10 T cell receptor beta chains below all came from one sample that was sequenced in a study of blood T cell repertoires in COVID-19. Generated by immunoSEQ multiplex PCR, the TCRdb table keeps only in-frame clones and is missing some. The data hold 45,000 to 65,000 clones, with about 83% observed a single time. The sample consisted of peripheral blood. These receptors originate from a man between 65 and 80 years old with active COVID-19.

The CDR3 loop reads CASRPQVPTDTQYF. The CDR3, as DNA: TGTGCCAGCAGACCACAGGTACCCACAGATACGCAGTATTTT. V gene TRBV5-5 combines with J gene TRBJ2-3; TRBD1 might be the D (5 bases). Germline V CDR1 and CDR2: SGHKS, YYEKEE (reference sequence). The CDR3 contains 14 residues. V was pared by 5 bases and J by 2 bases, with 12 bases between.

This chain uses TRBV18 with TRBJ2-7; D gene ambiguous. Looked up from germline, CDR1 is KGHSH and CDR2 is LQKENI. There are 11 residues in the CDR3. The germline V and J ends were trimmed by 4 bases and 3 bases, with 4 bases remaining between them. In nucleotides, the CDR3 is TGTGCCAGCTCACGAGACTACGAGCAGTACTTC. This translates into CASSRDYEQYF. Drawing the rest from reference TRBV18 and TRBJ2-7, the complete variable domain is NAGVMQNPRHLVRRRGQEARLRCSPMKGHSHVYWYRQLPEEGLKFMVYLQKENIIDESGMPKERFSAEFPKEGPSILRIQQVVRGDSAAYFCASSRDYEQYFGPGTRLTVT.

This clone has only one observation. The chain joins TRBV28 to TRBJ2-7, with TRBD1 matching over 9 bases. The CDR3 totals 14 residues. Losses at the gene ends were 5 bases for V and 4 bases for J; bases not matched to a gene: 6. Per germline, CDR1 MDHEN and CDR2 SYDVKM. CDR3 in amino acids: CASSQQGAAYEQYF. The CDR3 nucleotides read TGTGCCAGCAGTCAACAGGGGGCGGCATACGAGCAGTACTTC.

This chain connects TRBV5-4 to TRBJ2-7; TRBD1 is a possible D gene (6 bases). CDR3 length equals 14 residues. Germline V lookup: CDR1 SGHNT, CDR2 YYREEE (reference sequence). Trimming cost V 0 bases and J 0 bases, with 7 bases left between them. CDR3 region: CASSLGQDSYEQYF. The CDR3 DNA sequence: TGTGCCAGCAGCTTGGGACAGGACTCCTACGAGCAGTACTTC.

This clone has only a few counts. V gene TRBV7-2 combines with J gene TRBJ2-7; 9 nucleotides match TRBD1. Trimming at V came to 5 bases and at J to 8 bases, leaving 7 bases not matched to a gene. The CDR3 consists of 13 residues. Looked up from germline, CDR1 is SGHTA and CDR2 is FQGNSA. CDR3 region: CASSDGQGRQQYF. As DNA, the CDR3 is TGTGCCAGCAGCGACGGACAGGGGAGGCAGCAGTACTTC.

The CDR3 reads CASSRDKSYQPQHF. The CDR3, as DNA: TGTGCCAGCTCCCGAGACAAGTCGTATCAGCCCCAGCATTTT. V usage is TRBV18 and J usage is TRBJ1-5; D remains ambiguous. The CDR3 has 14 amino acids. Germline CDR1 reads KGHSH; CDR2 reads LQKENI. The V end was cut by 6 bases, the J end by 5 bases, with 14 bases between.

CDR3 region: CASSTPGQSYEQYF. For the CDR3, the DNA is TGTGCCAGTAGTACACCGGGACAGTCCTACGAGCAGTACTTC. The chain couples TRBV19 to TRBJ2-7; TRBD1 aligns across 7 bases. This CDR3 spans 14 amino acids. V gave up 4 bases and J gave up 1 base; unmatched junction bases: 4. The germline V gene encodes CDR1 LNHDA and CDR2 SQIVND (reference sequence).

This clone was found a few times. J is TRBJ2-3 and V is TRBV7-2; the D gene is possibly TRBD2 (5 bases). The CDR3 covers 14 residues. Per germline, CDR1 SGHTA and CDR2 FQGNSA. V lost 3 bases and J 1 base, leaving 8 bases between the germline ends. The CDR3 loop is CASSFLARTDTQYF. For the CDR3, the DNA is TGTGCCAGCAGCTTTCTAGCCCGCACAGATACGCAGTATTTT.

This clone appeared a single time. The chain employs TRBV3-1 (or the pseudogene TRBV3-2) and TRBJ1-1; D is unclear. CDR3 length: 16 amino acids. Germline V gene lookup returns CDR1 LGHDT and CDR2 YNNKEL (reference sequence). Trimming took off 4 bases at V and 1 base at J, with 16 bases between the two ends. The CDR3 DNA is TGTGCCAGCAGCCCCCTCGCGAGGTACGGGAACACTGAAGCTTTCTTT. The encoded protein is CASSPLARYGNTEAFF.

This clone was counted between two and nine times. The rearrangement joins TRBV7-2 to TRBJ1-5; D call uncertain. Per germline, CDR1 SGHTA and CDR2 FQGNSA. The V end lost 2 bases, the J end lost 5 bases, and 13 bases lay between the germline ends. This CDR3 comprises 15 residues. DNA of the CDR3: TGTGCCAGCAGCTTAAGTGGCGGGAGTTATCAGCCCCAGCATTTT. Translating gives CASSLSGGSYQPQHF.